The source of this T cell receptor beta chain is a study of OX40 agonist ivuxolimab in advanced cancers. About the study: A male proportion of approximately 83% was recorded, with mean age around 64 years and range about 20 to 79.

Findings of the study overall: CD8+ T cells showed, on average, more clonal expansion than CD4+ cells.

The assay was immunoSEQ multiplex PCR, and TCRdb's table has in-frame clones only and misses some. The sample holds approximately 50,000 clones, approximately 88% seen once. V lost 7 bases and J 6 bases, leaving 16 bases between the germline ends. Germline V gene lookup returns CDR1 LNHDA and CDR2 SQIVND (reference sequence). The CDR3 runs 14 residues. The sample holds a few counts of this clone. Its target is unknown. Other DNA sequences within the sample encode an identical CDR3. Autoimmune disease history or systemic immunosuppression barred patients. This TCR was sampled from an adult with an advanced solid tumor such as melanoma, head and neck, liver or kidney cancer. J is TRBJ1-5 and V is TRBV19; tentative D call: TRBD1 (6 bases). The sample consisted of CD4+ or CD8+ T cells sorted from blood, taken in a trial of the OX40 agonist ivuxolimab. CDR3 sequence: CASIKAGVGQPQHF. The CDR3 DNA follows: TGTGCCAGTATCAAGGCAGGGGTTGGTCAGCCCCAGCATTTT.